This T cell receptor (beta chain) was sequenced during a study of OX40 agonist ivuxolimab in advanced cancers. Clones were sequenced by immunoSEQ multiplex PCR, and TCRdb holds only the in-frame ones, with some missing. The sample lists tens of thousands of clones; 80% to 90% were seen once. CDR3 length: 17 residues. This receptor was obtained from an adult with an advanced solid tumor such as melanoma, head and neck, liver or kidney cancer. The chain couples TRBV21-1 to TRBJ1-3; TRBD1 is taken as the D call from the table, unchecked against the DNA. TRBV21-1 has pseudogene status. The specimen comprised CD4+ or CD8+ T cells sorted from blood, sampled in a trial of the OX40 agonist ivuxolimab. CDR3 amino acids: CACRDRGSAGAGNTIYF. The CDR3 DNA reads as TGTGCCTGCCGGGACAGGGGGTCGGCTGGGGCTGGAAACACCATATATTTT.